The present T cell receptor beta chain was sequenced within a study of T cells after yellow fever vaccination. From the 5' RACE reads, TCRdb called clonotypes with MiXCR, one entry per CDR3 protein. The table records fewer than 650,000 distinct CDR3 sequences, roughly 22% of them present only once. On this clonotype itself: No antigen is known for it.

Study-wide points: Researchers noted that a small share of clonotypes showed up in both CD4 and CD8 compartments.

The CDR3 covers 12 residues. CDR1 is SEHNR and CDR2 is FQNEAQ in the germline V gene (reference sequence). The germline V and J ends were trimmed by 5 bases and 5 bases, with 9 bases remaining between them. This specimen consisted of PBMCs, obtained roughly 20 days after the first yellow fever vaccination. V and J are TRBV7-9 and TRBJ1-1; possible D gene TRBD1, 5 bases. This clonotype was sampled from a man younger than 30 who received the YFV17D yellow fever vaccine. CDR3 in DNA: TGTGCCAGCAGCACTAGGGGAACTGAAGCTTTCTTT. As protein: CASSTRGTEAFF.